The source of this T cell receptor beta chain is a study of response to subunit inactivated influenza vaccine. MiXCR, run by TCRdb on the RT-PCR reads, gives a single entry per CDR3 protein. Of roughly 550,000 distinct CDR3 sequences in the sample, roughly 23% are singletons; the top ten hold 2.5% to 3.5%. The CDR3 is 13 amino acids. In germline, CDR1 is SGHTA, CDR2 FQGNSA. V gave up 1 base and J gave up 9 bases, with 10 bases separating them. The data also belong to a second study, concerning T cells expressing NK-cell markers. As that study records: The authors generated TCR beta cDNA through 5'RACE template switching with UMIs.

The sequences come from CD4+ T cells sorted from PBMCs, collected 11 to 12 days after vaccination. The clonotype comes from a man aged 50-60 years who received an inactivated influenza vaccine. This chain uses TRBV7-2 with TRBJ2-1; D uncertain. The CDR3 DNA is TGTGCCAGCAGCTTAGAGCGTCTGGGTGAGCAGTTCTTC. Amino acids: CASSLERLGEQFF.